Below, 22 T cell receptor beta chains from the same sample are listed, as sequenced in a study of spatial heterogeneity in lung cancer. TCRdb used MiXCR to reprocess the 5' RACE reads, holding one entry per CDR3 protein. The sample consists of about 120,000 distinct CDR3 sequences, about 12% of them appearing once. Time point reported: blood at routine non-recurrence follow-up after resection. Whole RNA, isolated from tumor, nontumor lung or frozen PBMC, was sequenced without prior sorting. Here the sequenced sample was PBMCs, taken at follow-up. These receptors all stem from a male donor with early-stage non-small cell lung cancer.

The chain couples TRBV20-1 to TRBJ1-2; maybe TRBD1 (6 bases). Germline V gives CDR1 DFQATT, CDR2 SNEGSKA (reference sequence). The CDR3 spans 12 residues. V shed 4 bases and J shed 4 bases, with 10 bases lying between them. The CDR3: CSANTGSYGYTF. In nucleotides, the CDR3 is TGCAGTGCTAATACAGGGAGCTATGGCTACACCTTC.

This clonotype occurred many times. The chain joins TRBV29-1 to TRBJ1-1, with 10 bases identical to TRBD1. The CDR3 consists of 13 residues. Germline lookup yields CDR1 SQVTM and CDR2 ANQGSEA. Germline trimming cut 7 bases from V and 5 bases from J; bases unmatched to any gene: 7. CDR3 sequence (DNA): TGCAGCGCCCAAGGACAGGGGGGAACTGAAGCTTTCTTT. It translates to CSAQGQGGTEAFF. The full variable domain, its missing parts supplied by reference TRBV29-1 and TRBJ1-1, is SAVISQKPSRDICQRGTSLTIQCQVDSQVTMMFWYRQQPGQSLTLIATANQGSEATYESGFVIDKFPISRPNLTFSTLTVSNMSPEDSSIYLCSAQGQGGTEAFFGQGTRLTVV.

This clonotype showed up many times. V gene TRBV10-3 combines with J gene TRBJ2-7; D is possibly TRBD2 (6 bases). CDR1 and CDR2 (germline): ENHRY, SYGVKD. The V and J ends lost 4 bases and 8 bases respectively, with 21 bases between them. This CDR3 region has 15 residues. CDR3: CAISGRGSTTKKQYF. The DNA for the CDR3 is TGTGCCATCAGTGGACGGGGGTCGACCACCAAAAAGCAGTACTTC.

This clonotype was found many times. V and J are TRBV5-6 and TRBJ1-2; no firm D call. This CDR3 comprises 12 residues. Germline V gene sequence: CDR1 SGHDT, CDR2 YYEEEE. Trimming took off 4 bases at V and 4 bases at J, with 8 bases between the two ends. The DNA of the CDR3 is TGTGCCAGCAGCCCGACTGGCTATGGCTACACCTTC. Translation gives CASSPTGYGYTF. The variable domain in full, with the rest retrieved from reference TRBV5-6 and TRBJ1-2, is DAGVTQSPTHLIKTRGQQVTLRCSPKSGHDTVSWYQQALGQGPQFIFQYYEEEERQRGNFPDRFSGHQFPNYSSELNVNALLLGDSALYLCASSPTGYGYTFGSGTRLTVV.

Note on this clonotype: Because the CDR3's place on the DNA is in doubt, the DNA is left out and the CDR3 is given as listed by TCRdb. The rearrangement joins TRBV2 to TRBJ2-1; the table's D call, TRBD1, has no DNA check behind it. The length of the CDR3 is 14 amino acids, counting both ends. The germline V gene encodes CDR1 SNHLY and CDR2 FYNNEI. CDR3 sequence reads: CASSFGKGAGPMFF.

The J gene is TRBJ1-1, the V gene TRBV4-3; D is ambiguous. The germline V gene encodes CDR1 LGHNA and CDR2 YSLEER. Between the trimmed V and J ends, which lost 5 bases and 0 bases, there was a span of 16 bases. There are 16 residues in the CDR3. CDR3 nucleotide sequence: TGCGCCAGCAGCGCACAACCCCAGTTCATGAACACTGAAGCTTTCTTT. Translating it yields CASSAQPQFMNTEAFF.

Many counts were recorded for this clonotype. This CDR3 is CASEERNEQFF. The CDR3 coding sequence is TGTGCCAGCGAAGAGAGGAATGAGCAGTTCTTC. The chain links TRBV6-8 to TRBJ2-1; the D is unclear. CDR1 is MNHGY and CDR2 is SAAAGT in the germline V gene. The CDR3 has 11 residues. V gave up 8 bases and J gave up 7 bases, with 9 bases separating them.

This clonotype was found a few times. The rearrangement links TRBV11-2 to TRBJ2-7; TRBD2 might be the D (6 bases). The V and J ends lost 5 bases and 7 bases respectively, with 18 bases between them. The CDR3 is 14 amino acids. The germline CDR1 and CDR2 sequences are SGHAT and FQNNGV. The CDR3 DNA follows: TGTGCCAGCAGCGTTAGCAGACCAGGAGGGGAGCAGTACTTC. The encoded protein is CASSVSRPGGEQYF.

This chain uses TRBV29-1 with TRBJ1-2; D not certain. V gave up 4 bases and J gave up 1 base, with 4 bases separating them. The CDR3 is made up of 11 amino acids. Germline V CDR1 and CDR2: SQVTM, ANQGSEA. CDR3 protein: CSVALNYGYTF. CDR3 nucleotides: TGCAGCGTTGCGCTTAACTATGGCTACACCTTC.

The table lists this clonotype with many counts. The chain joins TRBV2 to TRBJ2-1, with 9 bases lining up with TRBD1. This CDR3 region has 14 residues. CDR1 is SNHLY, CDR2 FYNNEI, per germline. After removal of 3 bases from V and 7 bases from J, the junction contained 4 bases not matched to a gene. CDR3 sequence: CASSEGTGRNEQFF. In nucleotides, the CDR3 is TGTGCCAGCAGTGAGGGGACAGGGCGGAATGAGCAGTTCTTC.

This clonotype showed up just a few times. The chain couples TRBV2 to TRBJ1-4; D unclear. Germline V gives CDR1 SNHLY, CDR2 FYNNEI. With 6 bases removed from V and 3 bases from J, the gap between germline ends came to 14 bases. The CDR3 totals 15 residues. The CDR3 DNA is TGTGCCAGCAGCGGGAGGAGGAGGGCTAATGAAAAACTGTTTTTT. Protein: CASSGRRRANEKLFF.

The V call is TRBV9, the J call TRBJ2-6; D tentatively reads TRBD1 or TRBD2 (6 bases each). V was cut by 0 bases and J by 4 bases, with 8 bases left in between. The CDR3 is made up of 15 amino acids. CDR1 and CDR2 from the germline V gene are SGDLS and YYNGEE. Here the CDR3 reads CASSVAGAGANVLTF. Here the CDR3 DNA reads TGTGCCAGCAGCGTAGCGGGGGCCGGGGCCAACGTCCTGACTTTC.

Points on this clonotype: Here the CDR3 omits its conserved ending phenylalanine or tryptophan, so a read error is the likely source. This chain uses TRBV9 with TRBJ1-3, with a weak D call TRBD1 (6 bases). V lost 4 bases and J lost 9, with 20 bases in between. This CDR3 has 15 amino acids. The germline V gene has CDR1 SGDLS and CDR2 YYNGEE. CDR3 sequence: CASSSRDRDIGTIYS. Written as DNA, the CDR3 is TGTGCCAGCAGCTCCCGGGATCGGGACATCGGCACCATATATTCT.

This clonotype came up a few times. The rearrangement joins TRBV5-1 to TRBJ1-6; D remains unclear. The CDR3 sequence is 14 residues long. The germline V gene encodes CDR1 SGHRS and CDR2 YFSETQ. Trimming stripped 4 bases from V and 7 bases from J, with 12 bases between. CDR3 sequence: CASSRLGSNSPLHF. The DNA for the CDR3 is TGCGCCAGCAGCCGCCTGGGGAGCAATTCACCCCTCCACTTT.

This clonotype was seen repeatedly, ten times or more. The genes are TRBV12-3 or TRBV12-4 and TRBJ1-1; the D is unclear. The CDR3 is 14 residues long. V gave up 8 bases and J gave up 3 bases, with 16 bases separating them. The CDR3 sequence is CASGVARVYTEAFF. In nucleotides, the CDR3 is TGTGCCAGCGGGGTCGCGAGAGTATACACTGAAGCTTTCTTT.

The chain combines TRBV10-3 with TRBJ1-1; TRBD1 matches at 10 bases. V shed 2 bases and J 3 bases; nucleotides not matched to a gene: 3. The germline V gene encodes CDR1 ENHRY and CDR2 SYGVKD. The CDR3 sequence is 15 residues long. The DNA of the CDR3 is TGTGCCATCAGTGAGACCGGACAGGGGGACACTGAAGCTTTCTTT. Its translation: CAISETGQGDTEAFF.

The chain carries TRBV4-3 and TRBJ2-3, with 13 bases matching TRBD2. The CDR3 has 17 residues. V gave up 5 bases and J gave up 1 base; unmatched junction bases: 6. Germline values: CDR1 LGHNA, CDR2 YSLEER. CDR3 bases: TGCGCCAGCAGCGCACTAGGGACTAGCGGGGGCACAGATACGCAGTATTTT. Protein sequence: CASSALGTSGGTDTQYF.

The V call is TRBV30, the J call TRBJ2-2, with D perhaps matching TRBD1 or TRBD2 (5 bases each). The CDR3 is 12 residues long. V shed 4 bases and J shed 6 bases, with 9 bases lying between them. Germline V CDR1 and CDR2: GTSNPN, SVGIG (reference sequence). This CDR3 reads CAWTRGPGELFF. The DNA for the CDR3 is TGTGCCTGGACGAGGGGCCCCGGGGAGCTGTTTTTT.

In this sample, this clonotype turned up a few times. The chain is built from TRBV24-1 and TRBJ2-5; TRBD2 agrees at 7 bases. The CDR3 totals 13 residues. The germline V gene has CDR1 KGHDR and CDR2 SFDVKD. Unmatched junction bases numbered 3, after V lost 6 bases and J lost 3 bases. The CDR3 DNA reads as TGTGCCACCAGTCGACTAGCCGAAGAGACCCAGTACTTC. Residues: CATSRLAEETQYF.

The chain carries TRBV4-3 and TRBJ2-4; 10 bases match TRBD2. CDR1 is LGHNA, CDR2 YSLEER, per germline. The junction had 6 bases not matched to a gene; V was cut back by 4 bases and J by 6 bases. There are 15 residues in the CDR3. In nucleotides, the CDR3 is TGCGCCAGCAGCCCCTATCCTAGCGGGGGAAACATTCAGTACTTC. Its translation: CASSPYPSGGNIQYF.

This clonotype was found a few times. The chain joins TRBV20-1 to TRBJ2-4; the match to TRBD1 covers 8 bases. Germline V gene data show CDR1 as DFQATT and CDR2 as SNEGSKA (reference sequence). The CDR3 contains 12 residues. V shed 3 bases and J 6 bases; nucleotides not matched to a gene: 1. In DNA form, the CDR3 reads TGCAGTGCTAGGACAGGGGTAAACATTCAGTACTTC. This sequence encodes CSARTGVNIQYF.

In this sample, this clonotype turned up many times. This rearrangement joins TRBV10-3 to TRBJ2-7; D gene unclear. Germline V CDR1 and CDR2: ENHRY, SYGVKD. This CDR3 is built from 13 residues. Trimming removed 7 bases at V and 5 bases at J, with 15 bases between. The DNA of the CDR3 is TGTGCCATCAAAGACTCCGGGCTGAACGAGCAGTACTTC. Residues: CAIKDSGLNEQYF.